This record covers a single T cell receptor (beta chain). Its antigen is as yet unknown. The repertoire was sequenced with immunoSEQ multiplex PCR; TCRdb's copy has only in-frame clones and lacks some. The data contain some 52,000 clones, roughly 79% of them seen just once; the ten biggest clones take up over 5%. This specimen belongs to a study of vaccination effects on CD4 cells after COVID-19. Study observations and caveats: Clonal contraction was marked in infection- and vaccine-induced clones late after vaccination. After vaccination of healthy people, only 1 of 255 vaccine-induced clones cross-reacted with common cold coronaviruses.

The V segment lost 3 bases and the J segment 7 bases; nucleotides outside the gene matches: 8. Germline CDR1 and CDR2: DFQATT and SNEGSKA (reference sequence). The CDR3 has 14 amino acids. Before sequencing, viral peptide pools were used by the ViraFEST assay to expand antigen-specific CD4+ T cells. Subsequent to 10 days of culture, CD4+ T cells were isolated. All vaccine recipients tested negative for nucleocapsid antibodies and had never contracted SARS-CoV-2 infection. About 2.2 million PBMC per well were cultured with 9 to 10 IU/ml IL-2 and about 10 ug/ml peptides. The sequence was collected from a human donor who received a COVID-19 vaccine. The material sequenced was CD4+ T cells from PBMCs cultured with HCoV-OC43 spike peptides, taken before COVID-19 vaccination. The subset denotes: HCoV-OC43 spike overlapping peptide pool stimulation. The rearrangement links TRBV20-1 to TRBJ1-5, with 8 bases identical to TRBD1. The CDR3 loop is CSASRDRSIQPQHF. The CDR3, as DNA: TGCAGTGCTAGTAGGGACAGGTCTATACAGCCCCAGCATTTT.